This T cell receptor beta chain is drawn from a study of T-cell memory formation after mild COVID-19. Findings and caveats of the study: Contracting CD4+ clones lay largely in CM and EM, with CD8+ ones residing in EMRA. The study found balanced CD4/CD8 in clones contracting day 15 to 85 and a CD4+ lean in later expanders.

There are a few counts of this clonotype. What it binds is not known. Sample barcodes and UMIs were carried by the TCR alpha and TCR beta cDNA libraries that 5'RACE generated with constant-segment primers. TCRdb re-called the 5' RACE reads with MiXCR, one entry per CDR3 protein. The table has roughly 250,000 distinct CDR3 sequences, 16% seen once; the top ten hold 20% to 25%. With 0 bases removed from V and 6 bases from J, the gap between germline ends came to 5 bases. The CDR3 has 13 residues. The germline CDR1 and CDR2 sequences are ENHRY and SYGVKD. The sample taken for sequencing was PBMCs or a T cell subset sorted from them (not recorded which). The V and J genes are TRBV10-3 and TRBJ2-2; D may be TRBD2 (5 bases). This sequence originates from a man aged 18 to 29 who had mild COVID-19 (a few samples of this study predate the infection). Cell type and time point are not known. In DNA, the CDR3 is TGTGCCATCAGTGAGTCGGAGGCCGGGGAGCTGTTTTTT. Residues: CAISESEAGELFF.